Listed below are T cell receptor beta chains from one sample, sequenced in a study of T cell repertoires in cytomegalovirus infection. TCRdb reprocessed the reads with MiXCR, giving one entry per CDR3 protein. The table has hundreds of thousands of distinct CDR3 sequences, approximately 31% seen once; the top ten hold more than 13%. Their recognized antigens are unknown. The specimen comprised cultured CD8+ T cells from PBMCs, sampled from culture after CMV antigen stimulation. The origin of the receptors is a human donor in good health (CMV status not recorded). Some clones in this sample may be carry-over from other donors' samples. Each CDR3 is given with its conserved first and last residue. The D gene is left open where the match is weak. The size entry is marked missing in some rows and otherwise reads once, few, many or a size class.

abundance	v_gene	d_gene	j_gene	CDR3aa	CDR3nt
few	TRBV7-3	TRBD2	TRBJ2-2	CASSLAPRGGTGELFF	TGTGCCAGCAGCTTAGCCCCCCGGGGGGGCACCGGGGAGCTGTTTTTT
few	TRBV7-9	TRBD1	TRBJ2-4	CASSSVTGRDIQYF	TGTGCCAGCAGCTCCGTGACAGGGAGAGACATTCAGTACTTC
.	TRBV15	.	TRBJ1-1	CATSRDNTLKEAFF	TGTGCCACCAGCAGAGATAACACCTTAAAGGAAGCTTTCTTT
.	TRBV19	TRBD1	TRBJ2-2	CASKETGGNTGELFF	TGTGCCAGTAAGGAGACAGGGGGCAACACCGGGGAGCTGTTTTTT
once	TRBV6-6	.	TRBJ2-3	CASSAWDGISSTDTQYF	TGTGCCAGCAGCGCCTGGGACGGGATATCTAGCACAGATACGCAGTATTTT
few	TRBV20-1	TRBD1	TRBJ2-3	CSAEETGSPDTQYF	TGCAGTGCTGAGGAGACAGGGTCCCCAGATACGCAGTATTTT
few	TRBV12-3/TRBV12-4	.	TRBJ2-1	CASSFWTQDEQFF	TGTGCCAGCAGTTTTTGGACCCAGGATGAGCAGTTCTTC
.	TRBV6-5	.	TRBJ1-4	CASRSMGNEKLFF	TGTGCCAGCAGATCCATGGGAAATGAAAAACTGTTTTTT
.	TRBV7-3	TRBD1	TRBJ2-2	CASRLGGMNTGELFF	TGTGCCAGCAGGTTAGGGGGCATGAACACCGGGGAGCTGTTTTTT
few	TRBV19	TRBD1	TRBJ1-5	CASSIDWTGNQPQHF	TGTGCCAGTAGTATAGATTGGACAGGGAATCAGCCCCAGCATTTT
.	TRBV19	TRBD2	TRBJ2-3	CASSPGLASITQYF	TGTGCCAGTAGTCCGGGACTAGCGAGTATAACGCAGTATTTT
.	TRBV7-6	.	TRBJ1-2	CVSSLTPAVYEGYTF	TGTGTCAGCAGCTTAACGCCGGCCGTCTATGAGGGCTACACCTTC
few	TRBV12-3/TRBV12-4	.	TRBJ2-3	CATLPPMDTQYF	TGTGCCACTCTCCCGCCCATGGATACGCAGTATTTT
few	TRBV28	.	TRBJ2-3	CASSNGREGAEDTQYF	TGTGCCAGCTCTAACGGGAGAGAGGGGGCAGAGGATACGCAGTATTTT
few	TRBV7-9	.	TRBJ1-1	CASTQSSGLNTEAFF	TGTGCCAGCACACAAAGTTCCGGATTGAACACTGAAGCTTTCTTT
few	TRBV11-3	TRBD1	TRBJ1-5	CASSLWKTGCNQPQHF	TGTGCCAGCAGCTTATGGAAGACAGGGTGCAATCAGCCCCAGCATTTT
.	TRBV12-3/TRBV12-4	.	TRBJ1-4	CASSLGSKLFF	TGTGCCAGCAGTTTGGGTTCAAAACTGTTTTTT
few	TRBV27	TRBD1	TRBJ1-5	CASSPRGRGINQPQHF	TGTGCCAGCAGTCCCAGGGGGAGGGGAATTAATCAGCCCCAGCATTTT
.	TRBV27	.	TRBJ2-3	CASSLGGGVSTDTQYF	TGTGCCAGCAGTTTGGGAGGCGGGGTTAGCACAGATACGCAGTATTTT
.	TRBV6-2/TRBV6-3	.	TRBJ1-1	CASSYGAQGGTEAFF	TGTGCCAGCAGTTACGGCGCGCAGGGCGGCACTGAAGCTTTCTTT
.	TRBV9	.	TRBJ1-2	CASSPTRGFF	TGTGCCAGCAGCCCCACCAGGGGCTTCTTC
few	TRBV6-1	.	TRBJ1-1	CASTLSIMNTEAFF	TGTGCCAGCACTTTGAGCATAATGAACACTGAAGCTTTCTTT
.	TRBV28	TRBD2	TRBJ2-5	CASSPEPLAGVSETQYF	TGTGCCAGCAGTCCTGAGCCACTAGCGGGGGTGTCAGAGACCCAGTACTTC
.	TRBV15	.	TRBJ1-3	CATSRDRYSGNTIYF	TGTGCCACCAGCAGAGATCGGTACTCTGGAAACACCATATATTTT
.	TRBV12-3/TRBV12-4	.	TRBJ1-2	CASSPSGPTRYGYTF	TGTGCCAGCAGTCCCTCGGGACCTACCAGATATGGCTACACCTTC
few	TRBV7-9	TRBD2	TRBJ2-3	CASLLGTSGFPDTQYF	TGTGCCAGCCTTCTCGGGACTAGCGGGTTTCCAGATACGCAGTATTTT
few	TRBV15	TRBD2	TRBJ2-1	CATSRDRGGLSYNEQFF	TGTGCCACCAGCAGAGATCGGGGGGGGCTGTCCTACAATGAGCAGTTCTTC
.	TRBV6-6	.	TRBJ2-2	CANTIGQTTGELFF	TGTGCCAACACAATAGGACAGACCACCGGGGAGCTGTTTTTT
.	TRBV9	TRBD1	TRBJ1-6	CASREVDRPNSPLHF	TGTGCCAGCAGAGAAGTGGACAGGCCGAATTCACCCCTCCACTTT
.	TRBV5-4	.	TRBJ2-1	CASSFEASENEQFF	TGTGCCAGCAGCTTTGAGGCTAGCGAAAATGAGCAGTTCTTC
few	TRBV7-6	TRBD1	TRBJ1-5	CASSPTGQGAPQPQHF	TGTGCCAGCAGCCCAACTGGACAGGGGGCCCCTCAGCCCCAGCATTTT
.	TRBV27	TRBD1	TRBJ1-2	CASSLAAATGDGYTF	TGTGCCAGCAGTTTAGCCGCCGCCACAGGGGATGGCTACACCTTC
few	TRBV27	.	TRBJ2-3	CASSLSRADTQYF	TGTGCCAGCAGTTTATCGAGGGCAGATACGCAGTATTTT
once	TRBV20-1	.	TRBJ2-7	CSARDEGLSYEQYF	TGCAGTGCTAGAGATGAGGGCCTCTCCTACGAGCAGTACTTC
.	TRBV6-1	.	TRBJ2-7	CASSEGTASYEQYF	TGTGCCAGCAGTGAAGGGACAGCCTCCTACGAGCAGTACTTC
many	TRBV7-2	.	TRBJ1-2	CASSLDIRATQLFDYGYTF	TGTGCCAGCAGCTTAGATATTAGGGCCACTCAACTTTTCGACTATGGCTACACCTTC
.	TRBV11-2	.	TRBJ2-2	CASSLGRREGELFF	TGTGCCAGCAGCTTAGGACGTAGGGAGGGGGAGCTGTTTTTT
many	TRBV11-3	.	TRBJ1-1	CASSQNRDVGGTEAFF	TGTGCCAGCAGCCAAAACAGGGATGTAGGTGGCACTGAAGCTTTCTTT
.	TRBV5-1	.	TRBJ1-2	CASSQPGADYGYTF	TGCGCCAGCAGCCAACCGGGAGCAGACTATGGCTACACCTTC
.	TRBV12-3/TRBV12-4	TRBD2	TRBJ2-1	CASSLASGVENEQFF	TGTGCCAGCAGTTTAGCTAGCGGGGTAGAGAATGAGCAGTTCTTC
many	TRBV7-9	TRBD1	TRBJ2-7	CASSSTGASYEQYF	TGTGCCAGCAGCTCGACAGGGGCGTCCTACGAGCAGTACTTC
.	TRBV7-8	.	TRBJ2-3	CASSLETDSTDTQYF	TGTGCCAGCAGCTTAGAAACGGATAGCACAGATACGCAGTATTTT